These T cell receptor beta chains were read from a single sample in a study of T cell responses to AZD1222 COVID-19 vaccine. TCRdb's table, derived via immunoSEQ multiplex PCR, lists solely in-frame clones and lacks some. The data contain under 85,000 clones, 70% to 90% of them singletons. Sequencing used peripheral blood, obtained on day 0 of AZD1222 vaccination. These receptors came from an adult in good health. Both conserved end residues are part of each CDR3. The D gene is left open where the match is weak. Size values are once, few and many counts, or a class for expanded clones, and some rows have none.

j_gene: TRBJ2-6
abundance: NA
v_gene: TRBV15
d_gene: NA
CDR3nt: TGTGCCACCAGTGGGGGACCCTACTCTGGGGCCAACGTCCTGACTTTC
CDR3aa: CATSGGPYSGANVLTF

j_gene: TRBJ1-5
abundance: once
v_gene: TRBV27
d_gene: TRBD1
CDR3nt: TGTGCCAGCAGTCGGGCCGGGACAGGGCCCAATCAGCCCCAGCATTTT
CDR3aa: CASSRAGTGPNQPQHF

j_gene: TRBJ1-2
abundance: few
v_gene: TRBV27
d_gene: TRBD1
CDR3nt: TGTGCCAGCAGTTTGGGAGGGGACAGGGGAAACTATGGCTACACCTTC
CDR3aa: CASSLGGDRGNYGYTF

j_gene: TRBJ2-7
abundance: NA
v_gene: TRBV12-3/TRBV12-4
d_gene: NA
CDR3nt: TGTGCCAGCAGTCGGCTCCACGAGCAGTACTTC
CDR3aa: CASSRLHEQYF

j_gene: TRBJ1-1
abundance: NA
v_gene: TRBV5-1
d_gene: NA
CDR3nt: TGCGCCAGCAGCTGGGCTTATAATCGGGTTGGGCACACTGAAGCTTTCTTT
CDR3aa: CASSWAYNRVGHTEAFF

j_gene: TRBJ2-1
abundance: NA
v_gene: TRBV6-6
d_gene: TRBD1
CDR3nt: TGTGCCAGCAGTTACGGGCGGGACAGGGGAGGGAATGAGCAGTTCTTC
CDR3aa: CASSYGRDRGGNEQFF

j_gene: TRBJ1-6
abundance: NA
v_gene: TRBV6-2/TRBV6-3
d_gene: NA
CDR3nt: TGTGCCAGCAGTAAGCCCCAGGGAGGGGTTGGTTCACCCCTCCACTTT
CDR3aa: CASSKPQGGVGSPLHF

j_gene: TRBJ2-7
abundance: NA
v_gene: TRBV5-1
d_gene: NA
CDR3nt: TGCGCCAGCAGCCTCGACAGTACCTACGAGCAGTACTTC
CDR3aa: CASSLDSTYEQYF

j_gene: TRBJ2-1
abundance: once
v_gene: TRBV14
d_gene: TRBD2
CDR3nt: TGTGCCAGCAGCCTTAAACCCGGGACTAGCGGGATGGGTCAATACAATGAGCAGTTCTTC
CDR3aa: CASSLKPGTSGMGQYNEQFF

j_gene: TRBJ2-7
abundance: NA
v_gene: TRBV28
d_gene: NA
CDR3nt: TGTGCCAGCAGTTTATCCCACCGTGAGCAGTACTTC
CDR3aa: CASSLSHREQYF

j_gene: TRBJ1-6
abundance: NA
v_gene: TRBV5-4
d_gene: NA
CDR3nt: TGTGCCAGCAGCCTAAGACAGGAGGGTTCACCCCTCCACTTT
CDR3aa: CASSLRQEGSPLHF

j_gene: TRBJ2-4
abundance: NA
v_gene: TRBV5-5
d_gene: TRBD2
CDR3nt: TGTGCCAGCAGCCCCGGGAGGGTCGTTAGGGACGGTAAAAACATTCAGTACTTC
CDR3aa: CASSPGRVVRDGKNIQYF

j_gene: TRBJ2-2
abundance: once
v_gene: TRBV6-5
d_gene: TRBD1
CDR3nt: TGTGCCACCGCGACAGGGTACACCGGGGAGCTGTTTTTT
CDR3aa: CATATGYTGELFF

j_gene: TRBJ2-3
abundance: NA
v_gene: TRBV7-2
d_gene: TRBD1
CDR3nt: TGTGCCAGCAGCTTAGAGGGGGCTTCTAGCACAGATACGCAGTATTTT
CDR3aa: CASSLEGASSTDTQYF

j_gene: TRBJ1-6
abundance: NA
v_gene: TRBV3-1/TRBV3-2
d_gene: TRBD1
CDR3nt: TGTGCCAGCAGCGTGGACAGGGCGGCCTATAATTCACCCCTCCACTTT
CDR3aa: CASSVDRAAYNSPLHF

j_gene: TRBJ2-4
abundance: NA
v_gene: TRBV27
d_gene: NA
CDR3nt: TGTGCCAGCAGTTCCAACGGGGCCAAAAACATTCAGTACTTC
CDR3aa: CASSSNGAKNIQYF

j_gene: TRBJ2-7
abundance: NA
v_gene: TRBV19
d_gene: NA
CDR3nt: TGTGCCAGTAGCGGGAATGGCTACGAGCAGTACTTC
CDR3aa: CASSGNGYEQYF

j_gene: TRBJ1-2
abundance: NA
v_gene: TRBV3-1/TRBV3-2
d_gene: NA
CDR3nt: TGTGCCAGCAGCCAACTGGACGGAAACTATGGCTACACCTTC
CDR3aa: CASSQLDGNYGYTF

j_gene: TRBJ1-2
abundance: NA
v_gene: TRBV5-5
d_gene: NA
CDR3nt: TGTGCCAGCAGCTTGGGTCTTTTTCGTTATGGCTACACCTTC
CDR3aa: CASSLGLFRYGYTF

j_gene: TRBJ1-1
abundance: NA
v_gene: TRBV7-2
d_gene: NA
CDR3nt: TGTGCCAGCAGCCCCCCGGGTAGGGTCACTGAAGCTTTCTTT
CDR3aa: CASSPPGRVTEAFF

j_gene: TRBJ1-2
abundance: NA
v_gene: TRBV4-2
d_gene: TRBD1
CDR3nt: TGTGCCAGCAGCCCCAAGGACAGGGGACACTATGGCTACACCTTC
CDR3aa: CASSPKDRGHYGYTF

j_gene: TRBJ1-4
abundance: NA
v_gene: TRBV28
d_gene: TRBD1
CDR3nt: TGTGCCAGCAGTTCGGGACAGGGTACCGCTAGTAATGAAAAACTGTTTTTT
CDR3aa: CASSSGQGTASNEKLFF

j_gene: TRBJ2-5
abundance: NA
v_gene: TRBV13
d_gene: NA
CDR3nt: TGTGCCAGCAGCTTTATCCACCGGAGGGCCGGGTCGGAGACCCAGTACTTC
CDR3aa: CASSFIHRRAGSETQYF

j_gene: TRBJ1-5
abundance: NA
v_gene: TRBV6-5
d_gene: NA
CDR3nt: TGTGCCAGCAGTTGGGGACCGGAACAGCCCCAGCATTTT
CDR3aa: CASSWGPEQPQHF

j_gene: TRBJ1-2
abundance: NA
v_gene: TRBV7-2
d_gene: NA
CDR3nt: TGTGCCAGCAGCTTAGCTTTGAGTGGGAGCTACACCTTC
CDR3aa: CASSLALSGSYTF

j_gene: TRBJ2-2
abundance: NA
v_gene: TRBV4-1
d_gene: TRBD2
CDR3nt: TGCGCCAGCAGCCAAGATGGAGGTGGGACTAGCGGGGCAACCGGGGAGCTGTTTTTT
CDR3aa: CASSQDGGGTSGATGELFF

j_gene: TRBJ1-3
abundance: NA
v_gene: TRBV10-1
d_gene: NA
CDR3nt: TGCGCCAGCAGTGAGTCGAATTACGTCTCACCTGGAAACACCATATATTTT
CDR3aa: CASSESNYVSPGNTIYF

j_gene: TRBJ1-1
abundance: NA
v_gene: TRBV10-2
d_gene: NA
CDR3nt: TGCGCCAGCAGGGTTGACGGGACGATGAACACTGAAGCTTTCTTT
CDR3aa: CASRVDGTMNTEAFF

j_gene: TRBJ1-4
abundance: NA
v_gene: TRBV5-1
d_gene: TRBD1
CDR3nt: TGCGCCAGCAGCTGGGCACAGGGGGCCGACAATGAAAAACTGTTTTTT
CDR3aa: CASSWAQGADNEKLFF

j_gene: TRBJ2-7
abundance: NA
v_gene: TRBV19
d_gene: NA
CDR3nt: TGTGCCAGTAGTATGGACGTCGGGGCTTCCGAGCAGTACTTC
CDR3aa: CASSMDVGASEQYF

j_gene: TRBJ1-2
abundance: once
v_gene: TRBV6-5
d_gene: NA
CDR3nt: TGTGCCAGCAGTTACTCTGACCAGGGCTATGGCTACACCTTC
CDR3aa: CASSYSDQGYGYTF

j_gene: TRBJ1-3
abundance: NA
v_gene: TRBV5-1
d_gene: NA
CDR3nt: TGCGCCAGCAGCTTGGGGGGAGCCAACTCTGGAAACACCATATATTTT
CDR3aa: CASSLGGANSGNTIYF

j_gene: TRBJ2-1
abundance: NA
v_gene: TRBV7-7
d_gene: NA
CDR3nt: TGTGCCAGCAGCTTAGCGGGGGGGCCGAGTGAGCAGTTCTTC
CDR3aa: CASSLAGGPSEQFF

j_gene: TRBJ1-5
abundance: NA
v_gene: TRBV7-2
d_gene: NA
CDR3nt: TGTGCCAGCAGCATAGTCTCACGGAGCAATCAGCCCCAGCATTTT
CDR3aa: CASSIVSRSNQPQHF

j_gene: TRBJ2-5
abundance: NA
v_gene: TRBV18
d_gene: TRBD2
CDR3nt: TGTGCCAGCTCACTCGGGACTAGCGGGCGACAAGAGACCCAGTACTTC
CDR3aa: CASSLGTSGRQETQYF

j_gene: TRBJ1-4
abundance: NA
v_gene: TRBV10-3
d_gene: NA
CDR3nt: TGTGCCATCAGTGAGTCGAGTGCAAGTGTTGGTGAAAAACTGTTTTTT
CDR3aa: CAISESSASVGEKLFF

j_gene: TRBJ2-5
abundance: once
v_gene: TRBV6-5
d_gene: NA
CDR3nt: TGTGCCAGCAGCCGCTCCGGGACCCTCCAAGAGACCCAGTACTTC
CDR3aa: CASSRSGTLQETQYF

j_gene: TRBJ1-2
abundance: NA
v_gene: TRBV3-1/TRBV3-2
d_gene: TRBD1
CDR3nt: TGTGCCAGCAGCCAAGGGGTTGGAGGGGGCGTTGACTCGGTGCGGGGCTACACCTTC
CDR3aa: CASSQGVGGGVDSVRGYTF

j_gene: TRBJ1-2
abundance: NA
v_gene: TRBV9
d_gene: TRBD1
CDR3nt: TGTGCCAGCAGCGTTGGGACAGCCTATGGCTACACCTTC
CDR3aa: CASSVGTAYGYTF